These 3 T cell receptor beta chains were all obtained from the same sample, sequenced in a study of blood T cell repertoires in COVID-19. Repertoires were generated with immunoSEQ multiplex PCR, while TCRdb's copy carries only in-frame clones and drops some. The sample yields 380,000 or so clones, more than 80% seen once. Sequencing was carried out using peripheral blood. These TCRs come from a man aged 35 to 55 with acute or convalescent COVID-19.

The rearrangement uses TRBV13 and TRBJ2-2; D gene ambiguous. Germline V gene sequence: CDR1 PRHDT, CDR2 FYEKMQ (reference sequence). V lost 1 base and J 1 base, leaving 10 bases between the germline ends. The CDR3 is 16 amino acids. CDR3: CASSLVPGRNTGELFF. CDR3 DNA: TGTGCCAGCAGCTTAGTTCCGGGTAGGAACACCGGGGAGCTGTTTTTT. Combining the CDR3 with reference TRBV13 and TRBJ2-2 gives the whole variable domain AAGVIQSPRHLIKEKRETATLKCYPIPRHDTVYWYQQGPGQDPQFLISFYEKMQSDKGSIPDRFSAQQFSDYHSELNMSSLELGDSALYFCASSLVPGRNTGELFFGEGSRLTVL.

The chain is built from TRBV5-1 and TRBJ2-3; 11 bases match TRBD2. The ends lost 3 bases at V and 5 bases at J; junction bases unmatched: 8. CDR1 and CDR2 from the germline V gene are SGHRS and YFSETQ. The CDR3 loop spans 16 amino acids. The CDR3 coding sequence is TGCGCCAGCAGCTCTATAGCGGGGGGGCCTGGAGATACGCAGTATTTT. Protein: CASSSIAGGPGDTQYF. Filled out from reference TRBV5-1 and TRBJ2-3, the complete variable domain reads KAGVTQTPRYLIKTRGQQVTLSCSPISGHRSVSWYQQTPGQGLQFLFEYFSETQRNKGNFPGRFSGRQFSNSRSEMNVSTLELGDSALYLCASSSIAGGPGDTQYFGPGTRLTVL.

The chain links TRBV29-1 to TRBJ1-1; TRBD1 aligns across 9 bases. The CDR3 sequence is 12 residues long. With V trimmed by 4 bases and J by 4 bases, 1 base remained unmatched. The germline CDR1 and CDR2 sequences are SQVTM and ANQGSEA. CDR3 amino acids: CSVGDRATEAFF. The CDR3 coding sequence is TGCAGCGTTGGGGACAGGGCCACTGAAGCTTTCTTT.